This TCR beta chain came from a study of early T cells in non-severe SARS-CoV-2 infection (dated by TCRdb to the early 2020s). Context from the whole study: Bulk RNA from unsorted whole blood was used for TCR sequencing, so alpha and beta chains could not be paired. General findings and caveats noted by the study authors: Matching against VDJdb was skewed toward anti-spike CD8 responses, likely underestimated virus-specific expansions, and missed private and CD4 specificities.

Set within a cohort of healthcare workers in London, UK, this nested case-control study involved weekly PCR testing of nasopharyngeal swabs along with blood sampling. Healthcare workers were enrolled in the week of the UK lockdown, from 23 to 31 March 2020, and were followed every week for up to roughly 16 weeks. In its sample, this clonotype was seen many times. Its antigen has not been determined. Qualities for individual bases were not recorded, and no much larger clone is one base off. The junction shows trimming of 5 bases on V and 8 bases on J, and the gene matches do not reach 4 bases of it. Via the germline V gene, CDR1 is MNHEY and CDR2 SVGEGT. Counted from cysteine to phenylalanine, this CDR3 has 13 amino acids. The sequence is cut down to CDR3 DNA, 39 bases in frame from base 1. Preparation of the library involved 5' RACE. Reads for this sample came from a NextSeq 500. Unique molecular identifiers were attached to individual cDNA molecules in the TCR library protocol so that sequencing error and PCR bias could be corrected. TCR alpha and beta chains were both sequenced, and the abundances of alpha and beta sequences in each sample were closely correlated with each other. The original pipeline was this. Decombinator V4 was used to annotate the V gene, J gene and CDR3 of the TCR sequences. TCRs were defined as expanded if a significant change between any two time points was detected under a Poisson model with p below 0.0001. TCR abundances were normalised to the total number of TCRs sequenced per sample and were expressed as counts per million. MAIT TCRs were defined by TRAV1-2 paired with TRAJ12, TRAJ20 or TRAJ33, and iNKT TCRs by TRAV10 paired with TRAJ18. A search of VDJdb, accessed on 1 November 2021, was run for TCRs annotated to CMV, EBV and SARS-CoV-2, with TCRs annotated for multiple antigens excluded. The raw public reads went through TCRdb reprocessing: fastp at Q25, MiXCR clone calling, in-frame beta chains kept. Rows with one shared CDR3 protein collapse into an entry with the most common genes and DNA. For this entry, the V and J calls and clone size follow TCRdb and not the study's own pipeline. For this sample there are more than 65,000 distinct CDR3 sequences; about 12% appear just once. The top ten constitute about 3.9% of the sample.

This sequence uses TRBV6-2 or TRBV6-3 and TRBJ2-1, with 9 bases in between that match TRBD2. Material for sequencing was whole blood. This sequence was found in an adult who was a healthcare worker with PCR-confirmed SARS-CoV-2 infection or an uninfected control (not recorded which). For the CDR3, the sequence is CASSRAGGDEQFF. The sequenced DNA is TGTGCCAGCAGTCGGGCGGGAGGGGATGAGCAGTTCTTC.